Included here is one T cell receptor (beta chain) sequence, with context. What it recognizes is unknown. The same CDR3 arises from other DNA sequences in this sample as well. This specimen comes from a study of Ad26.COV2.S vaccination and SARS-CoV-2 variants. The wider study: This donor came from the COV1001 trial of Ad26.COV2.S.

TCRdb's copy holds only in-frame clones and misses some; the assay was immunoSEQ multiplex PCR. The table includes 300,000 to 350,000 clones, more than 70% detected once. Treatment in this sample: about 20 received Ad26.COV2.S at low or high dose, single or two shots; roughly five received placebo; per-sample allocation not given. The investigators took samples on day 63 after the first vaccine or placebo injection. An Ad26 vector that expressed Wuhan-strain SARS-CoV-2 spike constituted the vaccine. Findings of the study overall: With respect to non-spike TCR breadth, vaccine and placebo recipients were similar.

The V gene lost 1 base and the J gene lost 1 base, with 7 bases spanning the gap. The CDR3 is made up of 14 amino acids. Germline loops: CDR1 SGDLS, CDR2 YYNGEE. This sequence joins TRBV9 and TRBJ2-3, with D perhaps assigned TRBD1 or TRBD2 (6 bases each). The material sequenced was peripheral blood, taken in a trial of Ad26.COV2.S vaccine versus placebo. The TCR sequence derives from a person between 18 and 60 years old who received the Ad26.COV2.S COVID-19 vaccine or a placebo. The CDR3 spells CASSVRGGTDTQYF. The CDR3 DNA follows: TGTGCCAGCAGCGTAAGGGGGGGCACAGATACGCAGTATTTT.